This is a list of T cell receptor beta chains from one sample in a study of blood T cells in healthy people across ages. TCRdb re-analysed the 5' RACE reads in MiXCR, keeping a single row per CDR3 protein. The sample consists of about 830,000 distinct CDR3 sequences, over 45% of them appearing once. Sequenced input: blood. The receptors were gathered from a man younger than 40 in good health. The CDR3 runs from the conserved cysteine through the conserved F or W. A D gene is named only where the DNA matches it firmly. Some rows have no size entry. The others give once, few or many, or a class for an expanded clone.

abundance,d_gene,v_gene,j_gene,CDR3nt,CDR3aa
few,TRBD1,TRBV7-2,TRBJ1-2,TGTGCCAGCAGCTCGCGGACAGGCCCCTATGGCTACACCTTC,CASSSRTGPYGYTF
.,.,TRBV6-1,TRBJ1-1,TGTGCCAGCACTCAGTTTTCAGGGAGGGCTGAAGCTTTCTTT,CASTQFSGRAEAFF
few,.,TRBV4-2,TRBJ2-5,TGTGCCAGCAGCCAGTTTGAGGGAGAAGAGACCCAGTACTTC,CASSQFEGEETQYF
.,.,TRBV25-1,TRBJ2-1,TGTGCCAGCGGTAGGGGCGGTTTCAATGAGCAGTTCTTC,CASGRGGFNEQFF
few,.,TRBV6-2/TRBV6-3,TRBJ2-3,TGTGCCAGCGCCCTCGTACGAGATACGCAGTATTTT,CASALVRDTQYF
once,TRBD2,TRBV20-1,TRBJ2-7,TGCAGTGCAACCCTAGCGGGAGTTGCAGGCGAGCAGTACTTC,CSATLAGVAGEQYF
few,TRBD1,TRBV6-5,TRBJ1-5,TGTGCCAGCAGTTACTCGGGACAGAATCAGCCCCAGCATTTT,CASSYSGQNQPQHF
.,TRBD1,TRBV7-2,TRBJ1-4,TGTGCCAGCAGCCCCCGCAGGGGGCGCGTTGAAAAACTGTTTTTT,CASSPRRGRVEKLFF
.,TRBD2,TRBV20-1,TRBJ2-7,TGCAGTGCTAGAGCTCTCCTAGCGGGAGGAAGCTACGAGCAGTACTTC,CSARALLAGGSYEQYF
.,.,TRBV7-2,TRBJ2-3,TGTGCCAGCAGCTCGCCTCGTATGGGGGCGGGGACAGATACGCAGTATTTT,CASSSPRMGAGTDTQYF
.,TRBD1,TRBV7-6,TRBJ2-7,TGTGCCAGCAGCTTAGGAGGGGGCGGAGACGAGCAGTACTTC,CASSLGGGGDEQYF
.,.,TRBV29-1,TRBJ2-1,TGCAGCGTTACCGGTAGCGGAGTTTCCAATGAGCAGTTCTTC,CSVTGSGVSNEQFF
.,.,TRBV2,TRBJ2-7,TGTGCCAGCAGTGAATTACCGTCCTACGAGCAGTACTTC,CASSELPSYEQYF
few,.,TRBV20-1,TRBJ2-4,TGCAGTGCAACCCACAGGAGGCAAGACATTCAGTACTTC,CSATHRRQDIQYF
.,.,TRBV5-1,TRBJ1-1,TGCGCCAGCAGCAATTGGCGGGAAGCTTTCTTT,CASSNWREAFF
.,TRBD1,TRBV12-3/TRBV12-4,TRBJ1-2,TGTCCCAGCAGTCCAGGGACAGGGGCTGACTATGGCTACACCTTC,CPSSPGTGADYGYTF
.,.,TRBV14,TRBJ2-7,TGTGCCAGCAGCCAAGCAAGCGCCTACGAGCAGTACTTC,CASSQASAYEQYF
.,.,TRBV29-1,TRBJ1-1,TGCAGCGTGCCGACTCTGGGAACGATGAACACTGAAGCTTTCTTT,CSVPTLGTMNTEAFF
.,.,TRBV12-3/TRBV12-4,TRBJ2-5,TGTGCCAGCAGTTTAAACAGGGACCAGCAGTACTTC,CASSLNRDQQYF
.,TRBD2,TRBV27,TRBJ2-3,TGTGCCAGCAGCTTTAGCGGGATGACAGATACGCAGTATTTT,CASSFSGMTDTQYF
.,TRBD1,TRBV6-6,TRBJ1-1,TGTGCCAGCAGCATCACCGGGACAGGGAACACTGAAGCTTTCTTT,CASSITGTGNTEAFF
.,TRBD1,TRBV20-1,TRBJ1-4,TGCAATGCTAGACAGGGGGCGGCTGAAAAACTGTTTTTT,CNARQGAAEKLFF
.,TRBD2,TRBV7-9,TRBJ2-7,TGTGCCAGCAGCGCACCGGGACTAGAGTACGAGCAGTACTTC,CASSAPGLEYEQYF
.,.,TRBV20-1,TRBJ2-3,TGCAGTGCTAGTGGCGGACGCACAGATACGCGGTATTTT,CSASGGRTDTRYF
.,.,TRBV7-8,TRBJ2-7,TGTGCCAGCAGCGTAAAGGGGCGTTACGAGCAGTACTTC,CASSVKGRYEQYF
.,.,TRBV4-3,TRBJ2-7,TGCGCCAGCAGCCAAGTAATCCCAGTAGGAGGGCAGACCTACGAGCAGTACTTC,CASSQVIPVGGQTYEQYF
.,.,TRBV7-2,TRBJ2-7,TGTGCCAGCAGCTTTGGATTAGCCCACTCCTACGAGCAGTACTTC,CASSFGLAHSYEQYF
.,.,TRBV6-5,TRBJ1-2,TGTGCCAGCAGTTACTCGGAAGAACCAGATGGCTACACCTTC,CASSYSEEPDGYTF
.,.,TRBV5-1,TRBJ2-3,TGCGCCAGCAGCCCTCGGCGGACAGCAGACACAGATACGCAGTATTTT,CASSPRRTADTDTQYF
.,TRBD2,TRBV7-2,TRBJ2-3,TGTGCCAGCAGCCTGGACTATTCGGGAGGTACGCAGTATTTT,CASSLDYSGGTQYF
once,TRBD1,TRBV6-1,TRBJ2-2,TGTGCCAGCCTGGCCGGGACAGCTATTACCGGGGAGCTGTTTTTT,CASLAGTAITGELFF
few,.,TRBV20-1,TRBJ2-5,TGCAGTGTAGGTCAAGGACAGCAGTACTTC,CSVGQGQQYF
few,TRBD1,TRBV20-1,TRBJ2-7,TGCAGTGCTCCGGACAGGGTTAGCTACGAGCAGTACTTC,CSAPDRVSYEQYF
many,.,TRBV7-9,TRBJ2-1,TGTGCCAGCAGCTCAGCTGGCAGTGAGCAGTTCTTC,CASSSAGSEQFF
.,.,TRBV29-1,TRBJ1-1,TGCAGCGTTGAAGTATCGGGGAACACTGAAGCTTTCTTT,CSVEVSGNTEAFF
.,TRBD1,TRBV3-1,TRBJ2-7,TGTGCCAGCAGCCAGGCCCAGGGGGTAGAGTCCTACGAGCAGTACTTC,CASSQAQGVESYEQYF
.,TRBD1,TRBV7-2,TRBJ1-4,TGTGCCAGCAGCACAGGGGGGGCTAATGAAAAACTGTTTTTT,CASSTGGANEKLFF
.,TRBD1,TRBV20-1,TRBJ2-7,TGCAGTGCTGAAACAGGGGCCGGCTACGAGCAGTACTTC,CSAETGAGYEQYF
.,.,TRBV4-2,TRBJ2-7,TGTGCCAGCAGCCCCGCTTCTCGGGACCCCCACGAGCAGTACTTC,CASSPASRDPHEQYF
.,.,TRBV7-9,TRBJ1-2,TGTGCCAGCAGCTTAGGAATTGTGGGAGCTAACTATGGCTACACCTTC,CASSLGIVGANYGYTF
many,.,TRBV5-1,TRBJ2-5,TGCGCCAGCAGGGGAGCAGAGACCCAGTACTTC,CASRGAETQYF